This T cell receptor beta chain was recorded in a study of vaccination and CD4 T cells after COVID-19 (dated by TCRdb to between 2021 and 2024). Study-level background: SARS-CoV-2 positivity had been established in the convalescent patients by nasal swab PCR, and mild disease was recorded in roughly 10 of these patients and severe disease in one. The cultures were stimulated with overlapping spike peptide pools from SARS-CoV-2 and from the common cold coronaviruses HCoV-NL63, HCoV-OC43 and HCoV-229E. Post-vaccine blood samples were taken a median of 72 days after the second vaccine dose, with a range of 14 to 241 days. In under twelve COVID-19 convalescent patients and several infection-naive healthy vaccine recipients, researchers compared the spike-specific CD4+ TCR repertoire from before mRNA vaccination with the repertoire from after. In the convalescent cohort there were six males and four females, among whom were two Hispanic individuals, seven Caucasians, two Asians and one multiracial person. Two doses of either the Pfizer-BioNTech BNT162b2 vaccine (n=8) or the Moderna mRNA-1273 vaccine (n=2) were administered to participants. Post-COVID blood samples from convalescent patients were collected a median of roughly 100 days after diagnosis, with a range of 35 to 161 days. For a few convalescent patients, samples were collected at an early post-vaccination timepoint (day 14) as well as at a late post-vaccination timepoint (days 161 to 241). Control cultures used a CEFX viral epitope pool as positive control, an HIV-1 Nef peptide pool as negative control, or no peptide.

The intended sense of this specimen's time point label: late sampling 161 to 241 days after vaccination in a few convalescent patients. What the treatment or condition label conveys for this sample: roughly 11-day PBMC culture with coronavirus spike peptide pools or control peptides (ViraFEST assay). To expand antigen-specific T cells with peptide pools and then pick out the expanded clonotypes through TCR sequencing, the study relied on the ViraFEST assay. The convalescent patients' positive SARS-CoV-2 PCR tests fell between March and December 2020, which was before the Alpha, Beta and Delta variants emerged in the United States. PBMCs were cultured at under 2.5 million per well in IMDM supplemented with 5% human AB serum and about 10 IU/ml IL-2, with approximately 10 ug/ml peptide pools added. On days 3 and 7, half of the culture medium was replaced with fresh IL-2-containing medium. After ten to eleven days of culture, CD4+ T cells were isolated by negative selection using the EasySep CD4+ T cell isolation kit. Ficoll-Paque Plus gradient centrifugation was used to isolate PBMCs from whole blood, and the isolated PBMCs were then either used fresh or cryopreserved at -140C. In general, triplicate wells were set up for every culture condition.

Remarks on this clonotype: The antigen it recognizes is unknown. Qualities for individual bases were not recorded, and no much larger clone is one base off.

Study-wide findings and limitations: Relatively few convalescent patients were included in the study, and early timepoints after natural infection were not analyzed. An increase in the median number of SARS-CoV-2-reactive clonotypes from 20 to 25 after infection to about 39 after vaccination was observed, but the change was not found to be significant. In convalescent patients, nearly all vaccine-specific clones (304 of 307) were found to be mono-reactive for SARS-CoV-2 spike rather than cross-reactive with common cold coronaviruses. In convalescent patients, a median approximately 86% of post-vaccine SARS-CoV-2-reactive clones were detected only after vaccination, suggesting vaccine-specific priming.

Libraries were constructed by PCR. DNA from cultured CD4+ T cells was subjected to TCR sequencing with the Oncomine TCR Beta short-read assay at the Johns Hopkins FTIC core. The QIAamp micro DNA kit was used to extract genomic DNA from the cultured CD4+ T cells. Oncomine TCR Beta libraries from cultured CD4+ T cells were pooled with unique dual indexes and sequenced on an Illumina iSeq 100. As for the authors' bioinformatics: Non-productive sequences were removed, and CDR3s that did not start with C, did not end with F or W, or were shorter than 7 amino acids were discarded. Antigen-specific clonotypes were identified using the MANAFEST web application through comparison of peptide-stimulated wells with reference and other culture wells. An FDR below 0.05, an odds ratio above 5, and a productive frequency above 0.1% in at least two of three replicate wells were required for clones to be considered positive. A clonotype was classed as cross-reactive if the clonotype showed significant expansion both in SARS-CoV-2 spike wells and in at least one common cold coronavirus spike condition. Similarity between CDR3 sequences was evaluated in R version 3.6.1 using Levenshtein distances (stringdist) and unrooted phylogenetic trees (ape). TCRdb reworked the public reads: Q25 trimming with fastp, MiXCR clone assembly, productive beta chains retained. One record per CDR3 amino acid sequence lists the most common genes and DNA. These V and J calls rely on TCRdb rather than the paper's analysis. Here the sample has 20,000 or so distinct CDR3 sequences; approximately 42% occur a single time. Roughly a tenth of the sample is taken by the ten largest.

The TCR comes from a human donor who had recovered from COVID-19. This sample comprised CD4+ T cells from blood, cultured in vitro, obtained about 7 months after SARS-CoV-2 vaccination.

The encoded CDR3 is CASSPKGQGVRYEQYF. The bases are TGTGCCAGCAGCCCGAAAGGACAGGGGGTGAGGTACGAGCAGTACTTC. Recombination connected TRBV7-9 to TRBJ2-7; a stretch of 10 junction bases matches TRBD1. Taken from the germline V gene (reference sequence), the CDR1 and CDR2 loops are SEHNR and FQNEAQ. Inclusive of the bounding cysteine and phenylalanine, the CDR3 is 16 residues long. Solely the CDR3 DNA is kept, with 48 bases framed from the first base. V and J are trimmed by 5 bases and 4 bases, and the gene matches miss 11 bases of the junction.